The clone carrying this TCR beta chain was seen a single time. The germline CDR1 and CDR2 sequences are KGHSH and LQKENI. Trimming pared 2 bases from V and 3 bases from J, leaving 7 bases between. CDR3 size: 14 residues. This entry is derived from a study of technical replicates of blood from a few donors. Repertoires were generated with immunoSEQ multiplex PCR, while TCRdb's copy carries only in-frame clones and drops some. There are about 97,000 clones in the sample; around 96% occur only once, and 0.33% lies in the top ten. The receptor comes from a human donor in good health. The chain employs TRBV18 and TRBJ1-4; D unresolved. The sequenced material came from T cells isolated from PBMCs. CDR3 amino acids: CASSPTVPNEKLFF. CDR3 coding DNA: TGTGCCAGCTCACCAACGGTCCCTAATGAAAAACTGTTTTTT.